These 13 T cell receptor beta chains originate from one sample sequenced in a study of T cells in Graves' hyperthyroidism and ophthalmopathy. It was RNA transcripts that yielded the amplified TCR beta CDR3 regions. TCR CDR3 regions were first amplified by RT-PCR with HTBI primers. Using its own MiXCR run on the multiplex PCR reads, TCRdb lists one record per CDR3 protein. The data contain fewer than 850,000 distinct CDR3 sequences, 17% of them singletons. Sequenced input: blood. The receptors stem from a man aged 45 to 65 with Graves' hyperthyroidism.

This clonotype was detected many times. The chain joins TRBV11-2 to TRBJ2-1; a weak D match, TRBD2 (6 bases). The CDR3 is 14 amino acids. V gave up 1 base and J gave up 6 bases, with 10 bases separating them. Germline V gives CDR1 SGHAT, CDR2 FQNNGV. The CDR3: CASSLVQRANEQFF. As DNA, the CDR3 is TGTGCCAGCAGCTTAGTTCAGCGGGCCAATGAGCAGTTCTTC.

This CDR3 reads CASSEAPGEQYF. In DNA, the CDR3 is TGTGCCAGCAGTGAGGCTCCGGGCGAGCAGTACTTC. The gene calls are TRBV6-1 and TRBJ2-7; no clear D gene. V lost 3 bases, J lost 6 bases, and 9 bases lay in between. Per the germline V gene, CDR1 is MNHNS and CDR2 is SASEGT. The CDR3 sequence is 12 residues long.

This clonotype was counted at least ten times. The chain carries TRBV29-1 and TRBJ2-6, with 9 bases identical to TRBD1. Germline V CDR1 and CDR2: SQVTM, ANQGSEA. V was clipped by 3 bases and J by 0 bases; unmatched bases: 3. This CDR3 region has 16 residues. This CDR3 is CSVDLTGGSGANVLTF. Here the CDR3 DNA reads TGCAGCGTTGACCTGACAGGGGGCTCTGGGGCCAACGTCCTGACTTTC. Full variable domain (rest looked up from reference TRBV29-1 and TRBJ2-6): SAVISQKPSRDICQRGTSLTIQCQVDSQVTMMFWYRQQPGQSLTLIATANQGSEATYESGFVIDKFPISRPNLTFSTLTVSNMSPEDSSIYLCSVDLTGGSGANVLTFGAGSRLTVL.

CDR3 in DNA: TGCAGCGTTGGGGACAGGGACTCTGGAAACACCATATATTTT. Its translation: CSVGDRDSGNTIYF. The chain combines TRBV29-1 with TRBJ1-3; 9 bases line up with TRBD1. The germline gives CDR1 SQVTM, CDR2 ANQGSEA. J lost 0 bases, V lost 4 bases, and 1 base had no gene match. The CDR3 sequence is 14 residues long.

This clonotype showed up many times. The V call is TRBV28, the J call TRBJ1-5; 10 bases are a match to TRBD1. Germline lookup yields CDR1 MDHEN and CDR2 SYDVKM. This CDR3 has 14 amino acids. The trim removed 6 bases at V and 7 bases at J, leaving 6 bases unmatched. CDR3 nucleotides: TGTGCCAGCAGGGGGGACAGGGGTCGCCAGCCCCAGCATTTT. Protein: CASRGDRGRQPQHF. Using reference TRBV28 and TRBJ1-5 for the parts outside the CDR3, the full variable domain is DVKVTQSSRYLVKRTGEKVFLECVQDMDHENMFWYRQDPGLGLRLIYFSYDVKMKEKGDIPEGYSVSREKKERFSLILESASTNQTSMYLCASRGDRGRQPQHFGDGTRLSIL.

This clonotype was detected ten times or more. DNA of the CDR3: TGTGCCAGCAGTCTGGCCCGACAGTCTGGCTACACCTTC. This encodes CASSLARQSGYTF. The chain couples TRBV12-3 or TRBV12-4 to TRBJ1-2; possible D gene TRBD1, 5 bases. With 5 bases removed from V and 7 bases from J, the gap between germline ends came to 14 bases. CDR3 size: 13 residues.

This clonotype was seen just once. A read error is possible here, since a much larger clone lies one base away. The rearrangement links TRBV28 to TRBJ2-7; 9 bases line up with TRBD2. The CDR3 spans 14 residues. Germline V gene lookup returns CDR1 MDHEN and CDR2 SYDVKM. CDR3 protein: CASRSPGTSYEQHF. In DNA form, the CDR3 reads TGTGCCAGCAGGAGTCCCGGGACTAGCTACGAGCAGCACTTC.

This clonotype was picked up a small number of times. The rearrangement links TRBV6-2 or TRBV6-3 to TRBJ2-5; D possibly corresponds to TRBD2 (6 bases). The CDR3 totals 18 residues. Looked up from germline, CDR1 is MNHEY and CDR2 is SVGEGT. The V end lost 0 bases, the J end lost 1 base, and 18 bases lay between the germline ends. This chain's CDR3 is CASSYSRWRGRVQETQYF. The DNA of the CDR3 is TGTGCCAGCAGTTACTCAAGGTGGAGGGGCCGAGTCCAAGAGACCCAGTACTTC.

This clonotype has more than one count but fewer than ten. The chain has TRBV5-1 and TRBJ2-7, with 8 bases fitting TRBD2. V was pared by 4 bases and J by 7 bases, with 10 bases of the junction left unmatched. The CDR3 runs to 14 residues. Germline V lookup: CDR1 SGHRS, CDR2 YFSETQ. The CDR3 nucleotides read TGCGCCAGCAGCGTCGTCTCAGCGGGAGATGAGCAGTACTTC. It encodes CASSVVSAGDEQYF.

The chain recombines TRBV28 with TRBJ1-1; 7 positions match TRBD1. From germline, CDR1 is MDHEN and CDR2 SYDVKM. The CDR3 extends over 15 amino acids. The trim removed 3 bases at V and 1 base at J, leaving 5 bases unmatched. The CDR3 DNA sequence: TGTGCCAGCAGTTTTCGGGACAGATGGAACACTGAAGCTTTCTTT. This codes for CASSFRDRWNTEAFF.

The chain couples TRBV29-1 to TRBJ2-3; 9 positions agree with TRBD1. Trimming cost V 2 bases and J 5 bases; bases outside gene matches: 8. The CDR3 length is 15 residues. CDR1 SQVTM and CDR2 ANQGSEA come from the germline V gene. Here the CDR3 DNA reads TGCAGCGTTGAATACAGGGGGCGAGGAGGAGATACGCAGTATTTT. Its protein is CSVEYRGRGGDTQYF.

This clonotype was recorded at least ten times. The chain is built from TRBV30 and TRBJ2-1, with D possibly TRBD2 on 6 matching bases. The germline CDR1 and CDR2 sequences are GTSNPN and SVGIG (reference sequence). This CDR3 has 13 residues. Trimming shortened V by 3 bases and J by 15 bases, and 21 bases separated the two germline ends. In DNA, the CDR3 is TGTGCCTGGAGGATGGATTACGGGGGAGGTCTGTTCTTC. This translates into CAWRMDYGGGLFF.

This clonotype was counted a few times. The chain carries TRBV7-9 and TRBJ2-1, with TRBD2 as a possible D gene (6 bases). Germline-derived CDR1 and CDR2 are SEHNR and FQNEAQ (reference sequence). The CDR3 spans 20 residues. Trimming took 1 base from V and 4 from J, leaving 26 bases between them. The CDR3 is CASSLGRAAGTLINYNEQFF. DNA of the CDR3: TGTGCCAGCAGCTTAGGAAGGGCGGCAGGGACTCTGATTAATTACAATGAGCAGTTCTTC.